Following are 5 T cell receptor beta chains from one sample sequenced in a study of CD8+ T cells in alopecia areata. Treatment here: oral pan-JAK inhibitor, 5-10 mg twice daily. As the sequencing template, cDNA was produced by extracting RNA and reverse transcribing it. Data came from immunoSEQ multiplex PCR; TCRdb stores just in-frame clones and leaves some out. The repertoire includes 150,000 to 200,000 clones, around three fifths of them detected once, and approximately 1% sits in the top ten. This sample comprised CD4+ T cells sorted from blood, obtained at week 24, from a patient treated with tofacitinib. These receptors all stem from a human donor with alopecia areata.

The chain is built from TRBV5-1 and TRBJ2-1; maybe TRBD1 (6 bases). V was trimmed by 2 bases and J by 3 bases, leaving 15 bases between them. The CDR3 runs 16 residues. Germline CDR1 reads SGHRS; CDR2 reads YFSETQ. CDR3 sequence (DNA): TGCGCCAGCAGCTTAAGCCGACAGGAGGACTACAATGAGCAGTTCTTC. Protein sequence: CASSLSRQEDYNEQFF.

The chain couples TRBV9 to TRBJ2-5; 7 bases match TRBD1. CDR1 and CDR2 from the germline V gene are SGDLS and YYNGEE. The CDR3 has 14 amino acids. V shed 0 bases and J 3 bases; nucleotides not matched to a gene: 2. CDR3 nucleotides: TGTGCCAGCAGCGTAGGCACAGGGGAAGAGACCCAGTACTTC. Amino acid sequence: CASSVGTGEETQYF.

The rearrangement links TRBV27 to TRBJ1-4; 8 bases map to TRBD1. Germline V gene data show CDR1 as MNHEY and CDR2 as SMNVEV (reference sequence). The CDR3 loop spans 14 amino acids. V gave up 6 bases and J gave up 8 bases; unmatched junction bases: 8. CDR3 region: CASSSAGGVEKLFF. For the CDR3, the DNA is TGTGCCAGCAGCTCCGCAGGGGGCGTAGAAAAACTGTTTTTT.

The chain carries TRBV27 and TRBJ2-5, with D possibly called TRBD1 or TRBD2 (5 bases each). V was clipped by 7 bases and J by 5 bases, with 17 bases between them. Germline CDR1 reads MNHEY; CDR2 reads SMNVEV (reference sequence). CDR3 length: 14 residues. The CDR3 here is CASKPAGWGETQYF. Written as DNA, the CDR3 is TGTGCCAGCAAACCGGCAGGGTGGGGGGAGACCCAGTACTTC.

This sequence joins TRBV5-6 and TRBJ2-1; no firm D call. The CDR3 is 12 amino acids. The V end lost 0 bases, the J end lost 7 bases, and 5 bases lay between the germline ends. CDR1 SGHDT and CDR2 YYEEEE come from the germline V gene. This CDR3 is CASSLEWNEQFF. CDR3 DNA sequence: TGTGCCAGCAGCTTGGAATGGAATGAGCAGTTCTTC.